This TCR beta chain was captured by sequencing in a study of cytomegalovirus exposure and HLA in healthy donors. Points from the study as a whole: Within the 100 to 150 validation repertoires, first-cohort TCR clusters tended to co-occur, according to a later analysis. The listing of 150 to 200 TCR beta chains classed them as cytomegalovirus-associated. Confirmation in vitro established that a few CMV-associated chains were specific for CMV antigens.

Some clones are missing from TCRdb's copy, which holds only in-frame ones; the method was immunoSEQ multiplex PCR. The sample yields about 240,000 clones, approximately 86% seen once. About this clone itself: Its antigen is undetermined.

This sequence was found in a woman aged 30 to 39 in good health and CMV-seropositive. What was sequenced was PBMCs.

The CDR3 bases are TGTGCCAGCAGGGGCCAATACGAGCAGTACTTC. Translating gives CASRGQYEQYF. The chain is built from TRBV2 and TRBJ2-7; unclear D gene. The CDR3 consists of 11 residues. Deletions cut 6 bases from V and 4 bases from J, with 7 bases between. Germline CDR1 is SNHLY and CDR2 is FYNNEI.